One sample yielded the 2 T cell receptor beta chains listed below, sequenced in a study of T-cell memory formation after mild COVID-19. TCRdb ran MiXCR on the 5' RACE reads and lists one entry per CDR3 protein. The sample consists of roughly 70,000 distinct CDR3 sequences, roughly a sixth of them appearing once. Sequenced input: PBMCs or a T cell subset sorted from them (not recorded which). The receptors here all came from an adult woman who had mild COVID-19 (a few samples of this study predate the infection). Cell type and time point are not known.

This clonotype was recorded a few times. The rearrangement links TRBV4-3 to TRBJ1-1; weak D call: TRBD1 (6 bases). V lost 0 bases and J 0 bases, leaving 14 bases between the germline ends. There are 17 residues in the CDR3. From germline, CDR1 is LGHNA and CDR2 YSLEER. The CDR3 DNA sequence: TGCGCCAGCAGCCAAGAATCAGGGGATCGGATGAACACTGAAGCTTTCTTT. It encodes CASSQESGDRMNTEAFF.

This clonotype turned up a few times. This chain uses TRBV12-3 or TRBV12-4 with TRBJ1-2, with TRBD1 as a possible D gene (5 bases). V dropped 5 bases and J dropped 7 bases, with 11 bases sitting between them. CDR3 length: 12 residues. The DNA for the CDR3 is TGTGCCAGCAGTCAGGGAAGTTCTGGCTACACCTTC. As protein: CASSQGSSGYTF.